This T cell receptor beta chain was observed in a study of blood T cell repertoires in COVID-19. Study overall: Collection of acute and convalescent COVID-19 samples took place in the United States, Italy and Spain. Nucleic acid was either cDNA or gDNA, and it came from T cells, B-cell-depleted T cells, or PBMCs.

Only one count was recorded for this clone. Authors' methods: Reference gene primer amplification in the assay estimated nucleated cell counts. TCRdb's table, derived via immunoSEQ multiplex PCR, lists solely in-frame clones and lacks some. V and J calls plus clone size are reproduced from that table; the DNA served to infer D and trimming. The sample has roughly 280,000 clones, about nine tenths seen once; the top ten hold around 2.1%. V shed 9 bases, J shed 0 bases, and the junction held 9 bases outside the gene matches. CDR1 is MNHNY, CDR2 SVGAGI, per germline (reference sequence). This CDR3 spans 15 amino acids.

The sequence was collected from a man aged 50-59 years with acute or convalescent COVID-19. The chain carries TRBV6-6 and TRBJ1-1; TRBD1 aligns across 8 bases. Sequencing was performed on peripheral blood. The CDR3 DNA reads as TGTGCCAGTCCAGGACAGGGCTTGGTGAACACTGAAGCTTTCTTT. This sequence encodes CASPGQGLVNTEAFF.